One and the same sample provided the 29 T cell receptor beta chains below, sequenced in a study of OX40 agonist ivuxolimab in advanced cancers. TCRdb's table, derived via immunoSEQ multiplex PCR, lists solely in-frame clones and lacks some. The repertoire has 30,000 to 40,000 clones, around 83% of them found once; the top ten carry approximately 9.8%. The sample in question was CD4+ or CD8+ T cells sorted from blood, obtained in a trial of the OX40 agonist ivuxolimab. These receptors came from an adult with an advanced solid tumor such as melanoma, head and neck, liver or kidney cancer.

The V call is TRBV28, the J call TRBJ1-4; D is undetermined. V lost 7 bases to trimming and J lost 0 bases, with 12 bases between them. The germline CDR1 and CDR2 sequences are MDHEN and SYDVKM. The CDR3 length is 15 residues. The DNA of the CDR3 is TGTGCCAGCACCCCGGGGTGGCCAACTAATGAAAAACTGTTTTTT. Protein sequence: CASTPGWPTNEKLFF.

Only one count was recorded for this clone. Here the CDR3 reads CASMAQGKANEKLFF. Here the CDR3 DNA reads TGTGCCAGTATGGCCCAGGGTAAAGCTAATGAAAAACTGTTTTTT. The chain couples TRBV19 to TRBJ1-4; tentatively, D is TRBD1 (5 bases). Trimming pared 7 bases from V and 3 bases from J, leaving 15 bases between. The CDR3 has 15 amino acids. Germline values: CDR1 LNHDA, CDR2 SQIVND (reference sequence).

V usage is TRBV5-1 and J usage is TRBJ2-1, with D uncertain. This CDR3 is built from 12 residues. From germline, CDR1 is SGHRS and CDR2 YFSETQ. Deletions cut 6 bases from V and 2 bases from J, with 6 bases between. The CDR3 DNA is TGCGCCAGCACCCACACCTACAATGAGCAGTTCTTC. It yields the protein CASTHTYNEQFF.

This clone was seen a single time. The rearrangement uses TRBV7-8 and TRBJ2-3, with unresolved D. Between the trimmed V and J ends, which lost 1 base and 6 bases, there was a span of 14 bases. The CDR3 is made up of 15 amino acids. CDR1 and CDR2 (germline): SGHVS, FQNEAQ. The CDR3 here is CASSLGTKLGDTQYF. DNA of the CDR3: TGTGCCAGCAGCTTAGGAACCAAACTCGGGGATACGCAGTATTTT.

This clone was seen only once. V is TRBV21-1 and J is TRBJ1-3; TRBD1 reflects the table's D call only, with no check against the DNA. TRBV21-1 is described as a pseudogene. The CDR3 runs to 10 residues. The CDR3 protein is CASGQPPLYF. The CDR3 bases are TGTGCCAGCGGACAGCCCCCCCTATATTTT.

This chain connects TRBV27 to TRBJ2-1; 9 bases align to TRBD1. The CDR3 totals 15 residues. Germline CDR1 reads MNHEY; CDR2 reads SMNVEV (reference sequence). V was clipped by 6 bases and J by 8 bases; unmatched bases: 11. CDR3 loop: CASSLAGTGFHEQFF. The CDR3 DNA is TGTGCCAGCAGCTTGGCTGGGACAGGGTTTCATGAGCAGTTCTTC.

This sequence joins TRBV13 and TRBJ1-1, with D possibly being TRBD1 (6 bases). CDR3 length: 14 amino acids. Germline lookup yields CDR1 PRHDT and CDR2 FYEKMQ (reference sequence). V lost 3 bases to trimming and J lost 3 bases, with 11 bases between them. The CDR3 loop reads CASSFPPGDTEAFF. The DNA for the CDR3 is TGTGCCAGCAGCTTCCCCCCAGGGGACACTGAAGCTTTCTTT.

The chain joins TRBV28 to TRBJ1-1; 7 positions match TRBD1. CDR3 length: 15 amino acids. The ends lost 3 bases at V and 5 bases at J; junction bases unmatched: 9. CDR1 and CDR2 from the germline V gene are MDHEN and SYDVKM. The CDR3 protein is CASSLSGGDGTEAFF. Written as DNA, the CDR3 is TGTGCCAGCAGTTTGTCAGGGGGGGATGGGACTGAAGCTTTCTTT.

CDR3 sequence: CATKGQGLNTEAFF. CDR3 in DNA: TGTGCCACCAAGGGACAGGGGTTGAACACTGAAGCTTTCTTT. This chain connects TRBV15 to TRBJ1-1, with TRBD1 identical over 10 bases. CDR1 and CDR2 (germline): LNHNV, YYDKDF (reference sequence). The CDR3 loop spans 14 amino acids. The J segment lost 0 bases and the V segment lost 7 bases, leaving 2 bases of the junction unmatched. Using reference TRBV15 and TRBJ1-1 for the parts outside the CDR3, the full variable domain is DAMVIQNPRYQVTQFGKPVTLSCSQTLNHNVMYWYQQKSSQAPKLLFHYYDKDFNNEADTPDNFQSRRPNTSFCFLDIRSPGLGDTAMYLCATKGQGLNTEAFFGQGTRLTVV.

The CDR3 loop reads CAPRIKGEGQPQHF. CDR3 bases: TGTGCCCCCCGGATTAAGGGTGAGGGGCAGCCCCAGCATTTT. The gene calls are TRBV11-3 and TRBJ1-5; D perhaps matches TRBD1 (5 bases). Trimming removed 11 bases from V and 7 bases from J, with 21 bases in between. This CDR3 is 14 amino acids long. In germline, CDR1 is SGHNT, CDR2 YENEEA.

The rearrangement links TRBV29-1 to TRBJ2-5, with 13 bases fitting TRBD2. V lost 4 bases, J lost 2 bases, and 1 base stayed unmatched. Per the germline V gene, CDR1 is SQVTM and CDR2 is ANQGSEA. The CDR3 extends over 14 amino acids. As DNA, the CDR3 is TGCAGCGTTGGGGGACTAGCGGGACAAGAGACCCAGTACTTC. Amino acid sequence: CSVGGLAGQETQYF.

V gene TRBV6-1 combines with J gene TRBJ2-1; D is uncertain. V lost 1 base, J lost 7 bases, and 5 bases lay in between. The CDR3 totals 12 residues. Germline V gene sequence: CDR1 MNHNS, CDR2 SASEGT. The CDR3: CASSEVRNEQFF. The CDR3 nucleotides are TGTGCCAGCAGTGAAGTTAGGAATGAGCAGTTCTTC.

The chain has TRBV5-4 and TRBJ2-5; D gene uncertain. From germline, CDR1 is SGHNT and CDR2 YYREEE (reference sequence). V was cut by 2 bases and J by 4 bases, with 3 bases left in between. The CDR3 has 11 amino acids. As DNA, the CDR3 is TGTGCCAGCAGCTTCACAGAGACCCAGTACTTC. Translated: CASSFTETQYF.

CDR3 DNA: TGTGCCAGCAGCTTCCCCAGGGTGGGCGAGACCCAGTACTTC. This gives the protein CASSFPRVGETQYF. The chain recombines TRBV7-8 with TRBJ2-5; D perhaps matches TRBD1 (5 bases). The CDR3 is 14 amino acids. The germline V gene has CDR1 SGHVS and CDR2 FQNEAQ. Trimming took off 3 bases at V and 5 bases at J, with 13 bases between the two ends.

The chain uses TRBV11-3 and TRBJ2-3; 8 bases fit TRBD2. J lost 0 bases, V lost 3 bases, and 2 bases had no gene match. Germline V lookup: CDR1 SGHNT, CDR2 YENEEA. The CDR3 has 15 residues. CDR3 in amino acids: CASSFGRASTDTQYF. DNA of the CDR3: TGTGCCAGCAGCTTCGGGAGGGCGAGCACAGATACGCAGTATTTT.

The chain carries TRBV28 and TRBJ2-2, with 9 bases fitting TRBD2. The CDR3 loop spans 15 amino acids. The germline V gene encodes CDR1 MDHEN and CDR2 SYDVKM. J gave up 7 bases and V 6 bases, and 9 bases lay outside the gene matches. In DNA form, the CDR3 reads TGTGCCAGCAGCGAAGCGGGAGGTGAACGCGGGGAGCTGTTTTTT. This translates into CASSEAGGERGELFF.

The chain links TRBV23-1 to TRBJ1-1, with no clear D. TRBV23-1 is an ORF, and what it does is uncertain. With 4 bases removed from V and 0 bases from J, the gap between germline ends came to 12 bases. The CDR3 runs 15 residues. CDR3 sequence reads: CASSPPDFMNTEAFF. CDR3 DNA: TGCGCCAGCAGTCCCCCGGACTTCATGAACACTGAAGCTTTCTTT.

The J gene is TRBJ1-2, the V gene TRBV30; D is perhaps TRBD1 (6 bases). CDR3 length: 14 amino acids. Trimming left V 6 bases short and J 5 bases short, with 19 bases between. The germline gives CDR1 GTSNPN, CDR2 SVGIG (reference sequence). The CDR3: CACHPDRIFYGYTF. The CDR3, as DNA: TGTGCCTGTCATCCAGACAGGATATTTTATGGCTACACCTTC.

The chain joins TRBV10-2 to TRBJ2-3, with a tentative D call TRBD2 (5 bases). This CDR3 has 14 residues. Trimming cost V 6 bases and J 5 bases, with 15 bases left between them. Germline V gives CDR1 WSHSY, CDR2 SAAADI. In nucleotides, the CDR3 is TGCGCCAGCAGACCTTCTAGCTCTCAAGATACGCAGTATTTT. Protein: CASRPSSSQDTQYF.

J is TRBJ2-1 and V is TRBV15, with 8 bases that match TRBD2. The CDR3 covers 16 residues. Germline CDR1 LNHNV, CDR2 YYDKDF (reference sequence). J lost 0 bases, V lost 3 bases, and 4 bases had no gene match. The CDR3 nucleotides are TGTGCCACCAGCAGGTTTAGCGGGATCTCCTACAATGAGCAGTTCTTC. Protein sequence: CATSRFSGISYNEQFF.

The rearrangement links TRBV5-4 to TRBJ2-5; TRBD1 matches at 11 bases. Germline CDR1 SGHNT, CDR2 YYREEE (reference sequence). The CDR3 runs to 16 residues. Unmatched junction bases numbered 6, after V lost 0 bases and J lost 5 bases. The CDR3 region is CASSLAGQGARETQYF. Here the CDR3 DNA reads TGTGCCAGCAGCTTGGCTGGACAGGGGGCGCGGGAGACCCAGTACTTC.

The gene calls are TRBV28 and TRBJ1-5; possible D gene TRBD1, 6 bases. Germline lookup yields CDR1 MDHEN and CDR2 SYDVKM. The CDR3 extends over 14 amino acids. V was cut by 7 bases and J by 4 bases, with 14 bases left in between. CDR3 in DNA: TGTGCCAGCACAACCGACAGGATTAATCAGCCCCAGCATTTT. Translated: CASTTDRINQPQHF.

This chain connects TRBV28 to TRBJ2-1; D is unclear. The CDR3 has 11 amino acids. Trimming pared 7 bases from V and 8 bases from J, leaving 9 bases between. Germline V lookup: CDR1 MDHEN, CDR2 SYDVKM. The CDR3 DNA reads TGTGCCAGCAATAGGGTTGATGAGCAGTTCTTC. It translates to CASNRVDEQFF.

The chain recombines TRBV28 with TRBJ2-5; D gene unclear. The CDR3 spans 16 residues. V dropped 2 bases and J dropped 5 bases, with 18 bases sitting between them. Germline-derived CDR1 and CDR2 are MDHEN and SYDVKM. The CDR3 protein is CASSLPGPLGPETQYF. The DNA for the CDR3 is TGTGCCAGCAGTTTACCCGGGCCCTTGGGCCCGGAGACCCAGTACTTC.

This chain connects TRBV29-1 to TRBJ1-1; D gene ambiguous. CDR1 SQVTM and CDR2 ANQGSEA come from the germline V gene. The V end lost 5 bases, the J end lost 0 bases, and 7 bases lay between the germline ends. The CDR3 is made up of 12 amino acids. This CDR3 is CSVSQMNTEAFF. The CDR3 DNA is TGCAGCGTTTCACAGATGAACACTGAAGCTTTCTTT. The full variable domain, its missing parts supplied by reference TRBV29-1 and TRBJ1-1, is SAVISQKPSRDICQRGTSLTIQCQVDSQVTMMFWYRQQPGQSLTLIATANQGSEATYESGFVIDKFPISRPNLTFSTLTVSNMSPEDSSIYLCSVSQMNTEAFFGQGTRLTVV.

This chain links TRBV5-4 with TRBJ2-2, with D perhaps TRBD1 (7 bases). Per the germline V gene, CDR1 is SGHNT and CDR2 is YYREEE (reference sequence). The CDR3 is made up of 17 amino acids. The V end lost 4 bases, the J end lost 4 bases, and 20 bases lay between the germline ends. CDR3 sequence reads: CASSLPRGASGTGELFF. CDR3 DNA: TGTGCCAGCAGCCTCCCCAGGGGGGCCTCCGGCACCGGGGAGCTGTTTTTT. Together with reference TRBV5-4 and TRBJ2-2, the CDR3 gives the full variable domain: ETGVTQSPTHLIKTRGQQVTLRCSSQSGHNTVSWYQQALGQGPQFIFQYYREEENGRGNFPPRFSGLQFPNYSSELNVNALELDDSALYLCASSLPRGASGTGELFFGEGSRLTVL.

This chain uses TRBV9 with TRBJ1-5; weak D call: TRBD1 (5 bases). V shed 0 bases and J shed 7 bases, with 11 bases lying between them. This CDR3 contains 14 residues. Germline V gene data show CDR1 as SGDLS and CDR2 as YYNGEE. CDR3 sequence (DNA): TGTGCCAGCAGCGTAGGCAGGGAGAGACAGCCCCAGCATTTT. Protein product: CASSVGRERQPQHF.

The chain employs TRBV29-1 and TRBJ2-1; 9 nucleotides agree with TRBD2. The CDR3 length is 17 residues. Unmatched junction bases numbered 16, after V lost 4 bases and J lost 6 bases. Germline CDR1 SQVTM, CDR2 ANQGSEA. The CDR3 sequence: CSVAGLAGVHKGNEQFF. The CDR3 DNA reads TGCAGCGTTGCGGGTTTAGCGGGGGTCCATAAGGGCAATGAGCAGTTCTTC.

The chain carries TRBV2 and TRBJ1-5, with D possibly TRBD1 on 6 matching bases. V was pared by 4 bases and J by 3 bases, with 13 bases between. CDR3 length: 15 residues. CDR1 and CDR2 from the germline V gene are SNHLY and FYNNEI. The CDR3 reads CASSVQGQNNQPQHF. The CDR3 DNA sequence: TGTGCCAGCAGTGTGCAGGGGCAGAACAATCAGCCCCAGCATTTT.